The rows below give T cell receptor beta chains drawn from one sample of a study of T-cell reconstitution after alpha-beta-depleted transplantation in children. Using its own MiXCR run on the PCR reads, TCRdb lists one record per CDR3 protein. The data contain approximately 500,000 distinct CDR3 sequences, 20% to 30% of them seen just once; the ten biggest clones take up around a third. Sequenced material: PBMCs, taken before TCRalphabeta/CD19-depleted stem cell transplant. These receptors all stem from a boy younger than two with Wiskott-Aldrich syndrome, due to receive a stem cell transplant. Each CDR3 is given with its conserved first and last residue. D genes are given only for firm matches. Where a row states a size, it is once, few, many or the class of an expanded clone; other rows omit it.

D	length	V	size	J	DNA	CDR3
TRBD1	13	TRBV5-1	-	TRBJ1-2	TGCGCCAGCAGCCCGGGACAGAAGAATGGCTACACCTTC	CASSPGQKNGYTF
-	11	TRBV10-3	few	TRBJ1-1	TGTGCCATCAGGAGAGATGGTGAAGCTTTCTTT	CAIRRDGEAFF
TRBD2	15	TRBV6-5	-	TRBJ2-3	TGTGCCAGCAGTTCCCTAGCGGTTGGGGGAGGTACGCAGTATTTT	CASSSLAVGGGTQYF
-	13	TRBV7-3	few	TRBJ1-3	TGTGCCAGCAGCTTAACGCCTGGAAACACCATATATTTT	CASSLTPGNTIYF
-	16	TRBV9	-	TRBJ2-1	TGTGCCAGCAGCGTAGGACCGGGGGTAACCTACAATGAGCAGTTCTTC	CASSVGPGVTYNEQFF
TRBD2	22	TRBV9	-	TRBJ2-6	TGTGCCAGCAGCGTAGAGGCCGTGGCTAGCGGGAGATTAAGTTCTGGGGCCAACGTCCTGACTTTC	CASSVEAVASGRLSSGANVLTF
-	12	TRBV20-1	few	TRBJ2-5	TGCAGTGCTAGGTTTCGGCAAGAGACCCAGTACTTC	CSARFRQETQYF
-	14	TRBV5-1	-	TRBJ2-1	TGCGCCAGCAGCTTTCGGACAAGGGTGAATGAGCAGTTCTTC	CASSFRTRVNEQFF
-	16	TRBV5-1	few	TRBJ2-1	TGCGCCAGCAGCTCCTACTTCGGTACGGATTACAATGAGCAGTTCTTC	CASSSYFGTDYNEQFF
TRBD2	13	TRBV20-1	-	TRBJ2-7	TGCAGTGCTCGACTAGCGGGACGGAACGAGCAGTACTTC	CSARLAGRNEQYF
-	15	TRBV9	few	TRBJ2-1	TGTGCCAGCAGCGTAGCAGGGGCCATCTACAATGAGCAGTTCTTC	CASSVAGAIYNEQFF
-	14	TRBV5-1	-	TRBJ2-4	TGCGCCAGCTTCGCGGAAGGGGCCAAAAACATTCAGTACTTC	CASFAEGAKNIQYF
TRBD1	16	TRBV28	few	TRBJ2-3	TGTGCCAGCAGTCAAGGGGACAGGGCCTTCACAGATACGCAGTATTTT	CASSQGDRAFTDTQYF
TRBD2	15	TRBV2	few	TRBJ2-7	TGTGCCAGCAGTGAAGTCAGCGGGAGACTCGGAGAGCAGTACTTC	CASSEVSGRLGEQYF
-	12	TRBV12-3/TRBV12-4	few	TRBJ2-4	TGTGCCAGCAGCCCGGCCACGTCGCGGCAGTACTTC	CASSPATSRQYF
TRBD2	13	TRBV5-1	once	TRBJ2-5	TGCGCCAGCAGCAAGACTAGCGAAGAGACCCAGTACTTC	CASSKTSEETQYF
-	15	TRBV6-5	-	TRBJ2-2	TGTGCCAGCAATTACCGCGGGAAGAACACCGGGGAGCTGTTTTTT	CASNYRGKNTGELFF
TRBD2	15	TRBV7-8	few	TRBJ2-3	TGTGCCAGCAGCCGGTTAGGACTAGTCTCCCTTACGCAGTATTTT	CASSRLGLVSLTQYF
TRBD2	17	TRBV11-3	few	TRBJ2-1	TGTGCCAGCAGCTTAGGACCAACTAGCGGGAGAATGAATGAGCAGTTCTTC	CASSLGPTSGRMNEQFF
TRBD1	12	TRBV20-1	-	TRBJ2-1	TGCAGTGCTAGCCGACAGGGGACTGAGCAGTTCTTC	CSASRQGTEQFF
-	14	TRBV24-1	few	TRBJ1-2	TGTGCCACCAGTGACCCCCGAGGTCCCTATGGCTACACCTTC	CATSDPRGPYGYTF
-	14	TRBV10-3	-	TRBJ2-3	TGTGCCATCAGACGAACGGGAGTCGTAGATACGCAGTATTTT	CAIRRTGVVDTQYF
-	12	TRBV5-1	-	TRBJ2-1	TGCGCCAGCAGCTTCCCCAGCAGTGAGCAGTTCTTC	CASSFPSSEQFF
TRBD2	15	TRBV6-1	few	TRBJ2-1	TGTGCCAGCAGTCCCGGGACTAGCGGGATCTATGAGCAGTTCTTC	CASSPGTSGIYEQFF
-	15	TRBV5-5	-	TRBJ2-1	TGTGCCAGCAGCTGGTCAGGGGACAACTACAATGAGCAGTTCTTC	CASSWSGDNYNEQFF
TRBD2	19	TRBV20-1	few	TRBJ2-1	TGCAGTGCTAGAGATAATGGGCGGGAGATCCTGAGCTCCTACAATGAGCAGTTCTTC	CSARDNGREILSSYNEQFF
-	15	TRBV7-2	-	TRBJ1-1	TGTGCCAGCAGCTTAGACAGGGCTGGGGGCACTGAAGCTTTCTTT	CASSLDRAGGTEAFF
-	14	TRBV12-3/TRBV12-4	-	TRBJ2-2	TGTGCCAGCAGTCAGACTAGTGAGACCGGGGAGCTGTTTTTT	CASSQTSETGELFF
TRBD2	20	TRBV6-1	few	TRBJ2-1	TGTGCCAGCAGTGAAGCTAGGTTGCCTAGCGGGGGAGATTCCTACAATGAGCAGTTCTTC	CASSEARLPSGGDSYNEQFF
-	14	TRBV12-3/TRBV12-4	few	TRBJ2-5	TGTGCCAGCAGTCCCAGGCCATCCCAAGAGACCCAGTACTTC	CASSPRPSQETQYF
TRBD2	16	TRBV5-1	few	TRBJ2-7	TGCGCCAGCAGCTCCGGACTAGCGGGAGTCCCCTACGAGCAGTACTTC	CASSSGLAGVPYEQYF
TRBD1	15	TRBV5-1	-	TRBJ1-2	TGCGCCAGCAGCTCCAGGGACAGGGGTGGCTATGGCTACACCTTC	CASSSRDRGGYGYTF
-	13	TRBV7-9	-	TRBJ2-7	TGTGCCAGCAGCTCGGACTACTTGGGCGAGCAGTACTTC	CASSSDYLGEQYF
TRBD1	15	TRBV5-6	few	TRBJ1-1	TGTGCCAGCAGCTTGGGGGACAGGGGTGGTACTGAAGCTTTCTTT	CASSLGDRGGTEAFF
-	13	TRBV5-1	many	TRBJ2-2	TGCGCCAGCAGCTTGCTCGAGACCGGGGAGCTGTTTTTT	CASSLLETGELFF
-	13	TRBV20-1	few	TRBJ2-3	TGCAGTGCTAGACCTTTAGCAATAGATACGCAGTATTTT	CSARPLAIDTQYF
-	12	TRBV12-3/TRBV12-4	-	TRBJ1-5	TGTGCCAGCAGGGGGCGGAATCAGCCCCAGCATTTT	CASRGRNQPQHF
-	17	TRBV7-6	few	TRBJ2-1	TGTGCCAGCAGCCTACAGCCCAGCTCGAGCTCCTACAATGAGCAGTTCTTC	CASSLQPSSSSYNEQFF
TRBD1	16	TRBV27	-	TRBJ1-2	TGTGCCAGCAGTTTATCACAAGACAGGGTGAACTATGGCTACACCTTC	CASSLSQDRVNYGYTF
TRBD1	20	TRBV7-2	-	TRBJ2-6	TGTGCCAGCAGCTTGCGGCGTCGGGACAGGGGGGTATATGGGGCCAACGTCCTGACTTTC	CASSLRRRDRGVYGANVLTF
-	15	TRBV5-6	-	TRBJ2-1	TGTGCCAGCAGCTTGGGATCTTCAGTGTACAATGAGCAGTTCTTC	CASSLGSSVYNEQFF
-	15	TRBV4-2	-	TRBJ1-3	TGTGCCAGCAGCCCCGTGAGCGGGGCTGGAAACACCATATATTTT	CASSPVSGAGNTIYF
-	14	TRBV4-2	-	TRBJ2-7	TGTGCCAGCAGCCAAGATTCGGTGGCCGAGGAGAAGTACTTC	CASSQDSVAEEKYF
-	11	TRBV12-5	-	TRBJ2-1	TGTGCTAGTGGAATTACAGAGCAGCAGTTCTTC	CASGITEQQFF
-	12	TRBV30	-	TRBJ2-1	TGTGCCTGGAGTACGCGTTACAATGAGCAGTTCTTC	CAWSTRYNEQFF
-	15	TRBV28	-	TRBJ2-3	TGTGCCAGCAGTTTTGTGGCGGGGGCCACAGATACGCAGTATTTT	CASSFVAGATDTQYF
-	12	TRBV15	-	TRBJ1-2	TGTGCCACCAGCAGAGATGTTGGTGGCTACACCTTC	CATSRDVGGYTF
-	12	TRBV7-2	few	TRBJ1-6	TGTGCCAGCAGCCACTCTAATTCACCCCTCCACTTT	CASSHSNSPLHF
TRBD2	16	TRBV6-2/TRBV6-3	few	TRBJ2-1	TGTGCCAGCAGTCCCATAGCGGGAGGGCCGTACAATGAGCAGTTCTTC	CASSPIAGGPYNEQFF
-	18	TRBV5-1	-	TRBJ2-1	TGCGCCAGCAGCTTGGGACTTCTTAGCGTCGGAGCGATGGATGAGCAGTTCTTC	CASSLGLLSVGAMDEQFF
-	15	TRBV20-1	-	TRBJ2-2	TGCAGTGCTAGAGAAGACGAGTTAAACACCGGGGAGCTGTTTTTT	CSAREDELNTGELFF
-	12	TRBV12-3/TRBV12-4	few	TRBJ1-1	TGTGCCAGCTGCAGGGAGAACACTGAAGCTTTCTTT	CASCRENTEAFF
-	13	TRBV10-3	few	TRBJ1-5	TGTGCCATTGCGGGGGGTAGCAATCAGCCCCAGCATTTT	CAIAGGSNQPQHF
-	13	TRBV27	-	TRBJ2-1	TGTGCCAGCAGTGGGATCTATGACAATGAGCAGTTCTTC	CASSGIYDNEQFF
-	16	TRBV10-3	-	TRBJ1-1	TGTGCCATCAGTGAGGGCAGGGTGGGAGTCAACACTGAAGCTTTCTTT	CAISEGRVGVNTEAFF
-	15	TRBV10-3	few	TRBJ2-7	TGTGCCATCAGTGAGATAGTCGCTGCCCCCTACGAGCAGTACTTC	CAISEIVAAPYEQYF
-	12	TRBV20-1	few	TRBJ2-3	TGCAGTGCTGCCGGGCTCACAGATACGCAGTATTTT	CSAAGLTDTQYF
TRBD2	15	TRBV5-5	-	TRBJ2-5	TGTGCCAGCAGCTTGTTTGCGAGCGGGAGTGAGACCCAGTACTTC	CASSLFASGSETQYF
-	12	TRBV12-3/TRBV12-4	few	TRBJ2-3	TGTGCCAGCAGTTTTACACAAGATACGCAGTATTTT	CASSFTQDTQYF